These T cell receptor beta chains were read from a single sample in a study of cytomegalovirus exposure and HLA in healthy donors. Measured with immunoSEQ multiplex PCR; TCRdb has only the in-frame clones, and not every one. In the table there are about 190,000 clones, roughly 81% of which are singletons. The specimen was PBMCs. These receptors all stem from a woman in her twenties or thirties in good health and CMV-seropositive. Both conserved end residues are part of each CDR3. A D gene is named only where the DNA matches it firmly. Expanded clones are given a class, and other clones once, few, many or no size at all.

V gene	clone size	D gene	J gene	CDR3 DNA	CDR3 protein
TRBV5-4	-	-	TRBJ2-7	TGTGCCAGCAGCTTACCGGGAGTCTCCTACGAGCAGTACTTC	CASSLPGVSYEQYF
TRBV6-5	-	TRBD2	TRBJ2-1	TGTGCCAGCAGGAGGACTAGCGGTACCTACAATGAGCAGTTCTTC	CASRRTSGTYNEQFF
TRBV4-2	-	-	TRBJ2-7	TGTGCCAGCAGCCAAGAGAAAGGGGGTTCCTACGAGCAGTACTTC	CASSQEKGGSYEQYF
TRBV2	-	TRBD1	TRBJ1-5	TGTGCCAGCACTGACAGGGATCAGCCCCAGCATTTT	CASTDRDQPQHF
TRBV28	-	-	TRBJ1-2	TGTGCCAGCACCAAAGGAGGTGGAGTTGGTGGCTACACCTTC	CASTKGGGVGGYTF
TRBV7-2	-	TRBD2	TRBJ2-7	TGTGCCAGCAGCCTTAGAAGCGGGACTAGCGGACCCTACGAGCAGTACTTC	CASSLRSGTSGPYEQYF
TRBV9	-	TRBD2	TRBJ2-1	TGTGCCAGCAGGGGGGGAGGGCCTTTTAATGAGCAGTTCTTC	CASRGGGPFNEQFF
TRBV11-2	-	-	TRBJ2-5	TGTGCCAGCAGCCCCGGGACTCACCAAGAGACCCAGTACTTC	CASSPGTHQETQYF
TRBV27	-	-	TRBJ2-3	TGTGCCAGCAGTTTACGGTCAGATACGCAGTATTTT	CASSLRSDTQYF
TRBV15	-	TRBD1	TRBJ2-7	TGTGCCACCAGCAGAGAGTATCCGCGGACAGGGGGCATACACGAGCAGTACTTC	CATSREYPRTGGIHEQYF
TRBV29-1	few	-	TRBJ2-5	TGCAGCGTCGAGCGGTACCAAGAGACCCAGTACTTC	CSVERYQETQYF
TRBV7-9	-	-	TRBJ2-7	TGTGCCAGCAGCTTAGTTGGGCAGTACGAGCAGTACTTC	CASSLVGQYEQYF
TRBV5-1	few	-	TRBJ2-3	TGCGCCAGCCGAAACCGCTCATCAGGGGTTGCGTATTTT	CASRNRSSGVAYF
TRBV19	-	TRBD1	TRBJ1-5	TGTGCCAGTAGTATAGGACAGGGGTTTAATCAGCCCCAGCATTTT	CASSIGQGFNQPQHF
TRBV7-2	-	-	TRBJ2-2	TGTGCCAGCAGCTTAGGACTGACGTTCGGGGAGCTGTTTTTT	CASSLGLTFGELFF
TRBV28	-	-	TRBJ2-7	TGTGCCAGCACATCAGCGCAGGGGGGCTCCTACGAGCAGTACTTC	CASTSAQGGSYEQYF
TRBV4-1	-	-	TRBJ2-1	TGCGCCAGCAGCCAGAGCGGAGATGAGCAGTTCTTC	CASSQSGDEQFF
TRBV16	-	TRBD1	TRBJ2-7	TGTGCCAGCAGCCAAATCCCAGGGGGCGACGAGCAGTACTTC	CASSQIPGGDEQYF
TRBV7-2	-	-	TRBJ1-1	TGTGCCAGCAGCTCTCGCACGGGTGAAGCTTTCTTT	CASSSRTGEAFF
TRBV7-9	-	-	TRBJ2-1	TGTGCCAGCAGCTTAGGCGAGAGCTCCTACAATGAGCAGTTCTTC	CASSLGESSYNEQFF
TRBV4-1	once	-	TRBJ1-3	TGCGCCAGCAGCCAAGGGAGGGTCTCTGGAAACACCATATATTTT	CASSQGRVSGNTIYF
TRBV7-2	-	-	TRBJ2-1	TGTGCCAGCAGCTTAACCGCCGGCAATGAGCAGTTCTTC	CASSLTAGNEQFF
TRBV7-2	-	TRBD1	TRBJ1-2	TGTGCCAGCAGCTCAACAGGGGGTCGGCTTTATGGCTACACCTTC	CASSSTGGRLYGYTF
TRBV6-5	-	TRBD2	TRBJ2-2	TGTGCCACCTGGGGGGGAGTCACCGGGGAGCTGTTTTTT	CATWGGVTGELFF
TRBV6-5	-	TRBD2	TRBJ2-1	TGTGCCAGCAGCATTGCCGGGACTAGATTAGGGGAGCAGTTCTTC	CASSIAGTRLGEQFF
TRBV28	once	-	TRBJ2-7	TGTGCCAGCAGTTTATCTACGGGGGACTACGAGCAGTACTTC	CASSLSTGDYEQYF
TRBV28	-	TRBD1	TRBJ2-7	TGTGCCAGCAGTCTCCCTGGACAGGACTTAGAGCAGTACTTC	CASSLPGQDLEQYF
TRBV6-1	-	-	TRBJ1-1	TGTGCCACCCCGAGAGGGAGGGATCACACTGAAGCTTTCTTT	CATPRGRDHTEAFF
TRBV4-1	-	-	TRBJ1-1	TGCGCCAGCAGCCAAGATACAGCTATGAACACTGAAGCTTTCTTT	CASSQDTAMNTEAFF
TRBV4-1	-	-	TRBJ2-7	TGCGCCAGCAGCCTTACCCAGGGGTACGAGCAGTGCTTC	CASSLTQGYEQCF
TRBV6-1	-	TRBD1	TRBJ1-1	TGTGCCAGCAGTCCCTCGACAGGGCTGAACACTGAAGCTTTCTTT	CASSPSTGLNTEAFF
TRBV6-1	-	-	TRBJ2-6	TGTGCCAGCATGAGTTACGGCTCTGGGGCCAACGTCCTGACTTTC	CASMSYGSGANVLTF
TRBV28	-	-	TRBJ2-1	TGTGCCAGCGGCAGGGCTGAGCAGTTCTTC	CASGRAEQFF
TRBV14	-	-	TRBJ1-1	TGTGCCAGCAGCCAAGGGGGCAGTGCCACTGAAGCTTTCTTT	CASSQGGSATEAFF
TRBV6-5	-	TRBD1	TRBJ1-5	TGTGCCAGCAGTCCAGGGACAGGGAAACAGCCCCAGCATTTT	CASSPGTGKQPQHF
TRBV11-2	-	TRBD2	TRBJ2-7	TGTGCCAGCAGCTTAGTAGGCGGGAGGGCCGTCGAGCAGTACTTC	CASSLVGGRAVEQYF
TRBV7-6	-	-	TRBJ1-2	TGTGCCAGCAGCCCCCCTACAGGATTTGGCTACACCTTC	CASSPPTGFGYTF
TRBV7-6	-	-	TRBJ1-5	TGTGCCAGCAGTTCTCAAACCGGCGGAGAGCCCCAGCATTTT	CASSSQTGGEPQHF
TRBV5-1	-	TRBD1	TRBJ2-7	TGCGCCAGCAGCTGGGACAGGACCTACGAGCAGTACTTC	CASSWDRTYEQYF
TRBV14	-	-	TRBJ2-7	TGTGCCAGCAGCCATAGACTCCACGAGCAGTACTTC	CASSHRLHEQYF
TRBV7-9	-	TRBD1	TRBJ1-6	TGTGCCAGCTTGCCGGACAGGGGGAATTCACCCCTCCACTTT	CASLPDRGNSPLHF
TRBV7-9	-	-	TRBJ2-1	TGTGCCAGCAGCTTAGCGGGGGGAGCTGGAGATGAGCAGTTCTTC	CASSLAGGAGDEQFF
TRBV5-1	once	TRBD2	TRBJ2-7	TGCGCCAGCAGCTTGGGATCCGGGACTAGCGGGGGGACCTACGAGCAGTACTTC	CASSLGSGTSGGTYEQYF
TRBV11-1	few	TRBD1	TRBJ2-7	TGTGCCAGCAGCTTGGACCCGGGACAGGGAAACGAGCAGTACTTC	CASSLDPGQGNEQYF
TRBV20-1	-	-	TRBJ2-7	TGCAGTGCTAGTAACCTAGAGCAGTACTTC	CSASNLEQYF
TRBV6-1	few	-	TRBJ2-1	TGTGCCAGCAGCGAAAGCGACGGGAACAATGAGCAGTTCTTC	CASSESDGNNEQFF
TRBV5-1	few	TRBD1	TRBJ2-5	TGCGCCAACGACAGGGGGAAGGAGACCCAGTACTTC	CANDRGKETQYF